This T cell receptor (beta chain) was recorded in a study of T cells after yellow fever vaccination. Overall study findings and caveats: It was a weaker secondary response, yet one that peaked faster, at day 5 versus 15.

This clonotype came up a few times. The antigen is unknown. TCRdb processed the 5' RACE reads anew with MiXCR; each CDR3 protein has one entry. The sample records just under 600,000 distinct CDR3 sequences, about 13% being singletons. Trimming removed 0 bases from V and 3 bases from J, with 8 bases in between. The CDR3 covers 14 residues. The germline CDR1 and CDR2 sequences are ENHRY and SYGVKD. This sample comprised PBMCs, obtained on the day of the yellow fever booster vaccination. This receptor was taken from a man in his thirties or forties who received the YFV17D yellow fever vaccine. V and J are TRBV10-3 and TRBJ2-5; tentative D call: TRBD1 (5 bases). The CDR3 DNA is TGTGCCATCAGTGAGTCGGGCAGGGAAGAGACCCAGTACTTC. Protein product: CAISESGREETQYF.